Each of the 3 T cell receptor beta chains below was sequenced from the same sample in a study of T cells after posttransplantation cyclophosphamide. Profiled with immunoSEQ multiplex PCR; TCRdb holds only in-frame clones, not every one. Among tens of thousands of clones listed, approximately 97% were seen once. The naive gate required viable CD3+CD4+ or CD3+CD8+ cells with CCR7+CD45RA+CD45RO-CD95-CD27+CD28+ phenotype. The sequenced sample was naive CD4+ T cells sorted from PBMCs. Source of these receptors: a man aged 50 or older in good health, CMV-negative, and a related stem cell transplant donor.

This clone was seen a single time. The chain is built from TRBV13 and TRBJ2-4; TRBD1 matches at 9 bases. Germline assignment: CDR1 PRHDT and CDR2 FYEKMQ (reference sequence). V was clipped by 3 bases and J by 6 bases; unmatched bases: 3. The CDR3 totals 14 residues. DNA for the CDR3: TGTGCCAGCAGCTTGGACAGGGGTAGAAACATTCAGTACTTC. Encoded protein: CASSLDRGRNIQYF.

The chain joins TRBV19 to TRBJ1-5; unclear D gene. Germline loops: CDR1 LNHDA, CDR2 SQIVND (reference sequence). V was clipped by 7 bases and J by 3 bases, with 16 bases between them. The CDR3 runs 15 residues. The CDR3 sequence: CASISGGSLNQPQHF. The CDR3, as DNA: TGTGCCAGTATATCTGGTGGCAGTCTCAATCAGCCCCAGCATTTT.

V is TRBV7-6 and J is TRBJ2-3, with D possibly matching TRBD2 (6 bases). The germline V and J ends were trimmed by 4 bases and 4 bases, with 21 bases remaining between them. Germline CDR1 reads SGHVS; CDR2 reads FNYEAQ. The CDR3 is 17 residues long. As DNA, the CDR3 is TGTGCCAGCAGCTCCTACGGAGGGGCAGGGATCGCAGATACGCAGTATTTT. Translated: CASSSYGGAGIADTQYF. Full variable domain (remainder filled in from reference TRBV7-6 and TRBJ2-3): GAGVSQSPRYKVTKRGQDVALRCDPISGHVSLYWYRQALGQGPEFLTYFNYEAQQDKSGLPNDRFSAERPEGSISTLTIQRTEQRDSAMYRCASSSYGGAGIADTQYFGPGTRLTVL.